What follows are 22 T cell receptor beta chains derived from one specimen sequenced in a study of blood T cell repertoires in COVID-19. Libraries were prepared by immunoSEQ multiplex PCR; TCRdb keeps only in-frame clonotypes and omits some of them. The sample records fewer than 250,000 clones, about 90% being singletons. Specimen: peripheral blood. These receptors were obtained from a man between 25 and 39 years old with COVID-19, enrolled during active disease.

This chain joins TRBV4-3 and TRBJ1-3; D is possibly TRBD1 (5 bases). Germline V gene data show CDR1 as LGHNA and CDR2 as YSLEER. The CDR3 spans 18 residues. V lost 0 bases and J lost 0, with 15 bases in between. This chain's CDR3 is CASSQDLGVRGSGNTIYF. The CDR3, as DNA: TGCGCCAGCAGCCAAGATCTTGGGGTAAGGGGCTCTGGAAACACCATATATTTT.

This sequence joins TRBV7-9 and TRBJ2-1, with a weak D call TRBD2 (7 bases). Trimming removed 5 bases at V and 4 bases at J, with 18 bases between. Per germline, CDR1 SEHNR and CDR2 FQNEAQ (reference sequence). CDR3 size: 16 residues. CDR3 loop: CASSQGGGEKYNEQFF. CDR3 nucleotides: TGTGCCAGCAGCCAGGGAGGGGGGGAGAAATACAATGAGCAGTTCTTC.

The chain is built from TRBV28 and TRBJ1-5; no definite D call. Trimming shortened V by 6 bases and J by 3 bases, and 6 bases separated the two germline ends. The CDR3 is made up of 12 amino acids. Germline V CDR1 and CDR2: MDHEN, SYDVKM. The CDR3 DNA reads TGTGCCAGCAGAACAGCCAATCAGCCCCAGCATTTT. Amino acids: CASRTANQPQHF. The variable domain in full, completed from reference TRBV28 and TRBJ1-5, reads DVKVTQSSRYLVKRTGEKVFLECVQDMDHENMFWYRQDPGLGLRLIYFSYDVKMKEKGDIPEGYSVSREKKERFSLILESASTNQTSMYLCASRTANQPQHFGDGTRLSIL.

The rearrangement uses TRBV5-5 and TRBJ2-1; 12 nucleotides agree with TRBD1. CDR3 length: 19 residues. The germline V gene has CDR1 SGHKS and CDR2 YYEKEE (reference sequence). Trimming cost V 0 bases and J 0 bases; bases outside gene matches: 7. The CDR3 protein is CASSLAGTGGVSSYNEQFF. DNA of the CDR3: TGTGCCAGCAGCTTGGCCGGGACAGGGGGCGTCAGCTCCTACAATGAGCAGTTCTTC.

The count of this clone is one. Additional DNA sequences in this sample encode the identical CDR3. V usage is TRBV10-3 and J usage is TRBJ2-7, with a possible D match to TRBD1 (6 bases). CDR3 length: 12 amino acids. Germline CDR1 is ENHRY and CDR2 is SYGVKD. V lost 9 bases and J lost 3, with 12 bases in between. The CDR3 nucleotides read TGTGCCATTCGGGACACCGGCTACGAGCAGTACTTC. Amino acid sequence: CAIRDTGYEQYF.

V gene TRBV27 combines with J gene TRBJ1-1; D ambiguous. Trimming stripped 2 bases from V and 3 bases from J, with 10 bases between. CDR1 MNHEY and CDR2 SMNVEV come from the germline V gene (reference sequence). The CDR3 contains 14 residues. The CDR3, as DNA: TGTGCCAGCAGTTTAAGTACGGGATACACTGAAGCTTTCTTT. Translating gives CASSLSTGYTEAFF.

The chain links TRBV4-1 to TRBJ1-3; 9 nucleotides agree with TRBD1. This CDR3 is 18 amino acids long. CDR1 MGHRA and CDR2 YSYEKL come from the germline V gene. The V gene end was trimmed by 0 bases and the J gene end by 1 base; junction bases not matched to a gene: 7. CDR3 DNA sequence: TGCGCCAGCAGCCAAGAAGGCTACAGGGGGCGGTCTGGAAACACCATATATTTT. Its protein product is CASSQEGYRGRSGNTIYF.

CDR3 in amino acids: CAIKSAGELFF. The CDR3 DNA sequence: TGTGCCATCAAGTCGGCCGGGGAGCTGTTTTTT. V and J are TRBV19 and TRBJ2-2; D not resolved. Per the germline V gene, CDR1 is LNHDA and CDR2 is SQIVND (reference sequence). Trimming pared 10 bases from V and 6 bases from J, leaving 9 bases between. This CDR3 comprises 11 residues. The full variable domain, its missing parts supplied by reference TRBV19 and TRBJ2-2, is DGGITQSPKYLFRKEGQNVTLSCEQNLNHDAMYWYRQDPGQGLRLIYYSQIVNDFQKGDIAEGYSVSREKKESFPLTVTSAQKNPTAFYLCAIKSAGELFFGEGSRLTVL.

The rearrangement joins TRBV7-2 to TRBJ2-5; a weak D match, TRBD1 (5 bases). The germline gives CDR1 SGHTA, CDR2 FQGNSA. Between the trimmed V and J ends, which lost 5 bases and 2 bases, there was a span of 9 bases. The CDR3 length is 13 residues. The CDR3 nucleotides are TGTGCCAGCAGCCCAGGGCAACAAGAGACCCAGTACTTC. Its protein product is CASSPGQQETQYF.

The J gene is TRBJ1-3, the V gene TRBV6-5; unclear D gene. Trimming took off 0 bases at V and 8 bases at J, with 14 bases between the two ends. CDR1 is MNHEY, CDR2 SVGAGI, per germline. This CDR3 contains 15 residues. The CDR3 DNA sequence: TGTGCCAGCAGTTACTCTGCTTTGAGGCCCCACACCATATATTTT. Amino acid sequence: CASSYSALRPHTIYF.

The rearrangement joins TRBV24-1 to TRBJ1-5, with 10 bases that match TRBD1. V lost 10 bases, J lost 6 bases, and 26 bases stayed unmatched. CDR1 is KGHDR and CDR2 is SFDVKD in the germline V gene. The CDR3 totals 20 residues. The CDR3 region is CATTRLMAGTRQGAGQPQHF. The CDR3 bases are TGTGCCACGACCAGACTGATGGCCGGGACGAGACAGGGGGCAGGTCAGCCCCAGCATTTT.

The V gene is TRBV5-6, the J gene TRBJ1-3; 8 bases align to TRBD1. V was clipped by 4 bases and J by 2 bases; unmatched bases: 2. CDR1 and CDR2 (germline): SGHDT, YYEEEE. CDR3 length: 14 residues. The CDR3 DNA reads as TGTGCCAGCAGCGGACAGGGAACTGGAAACACCATATATTTT. This sequence encodes CASSGQGTGNTIYF.

The rearrangement links TRBV7-8 to TRBJ1-1, with D tentatively TRBD1 (6 bases). CDR3 length equals 13 residues. Per germline, CDR1 SGHVS and CDR2 FQNEAQ. Trimming pared 2 bases from V and 11 bases from J, leaving 15 bases between. DNA for the CDR3: TGTGCCAGCAGCTTATCGGGGGGCGGTGGGGCTTTCTTT. This gives the protein CASSLSGGGGAFF.

This clone showed up just once. The chain combines TRBV5-1 with TRBJ2-3, with 8 bases matching TRBD1. J was trimmed by 1 base and V by 4 bases; bases with no gene match: 2. The CDR3 runs 14 residues. Per the germline V gene, CDR1 is SGHRS and CDR2 is YFSETQ. CDR3 in amino acids: CASSPTGGTDTQYF. In DNA form, the CDR3 reads TGCGCCAGCAGCCCGACAGGGGGCACAGATACGCAGTATTTT.

V gene TRBV6-5 combines with J gene TRBJ1-1; 9 bases map to TRBD1. The trim removed 6 bases at V and 11 bases at J, leaving 10 bases unmatched. The CDR3 covers 13 residues. Germline-derived CDR1 and CDR2 are MNHEY and SVGAGI. The CDR3 reads CASRATGGTVAFF. In DNA form, the CDR3 reads TGTGCCAGCAGGGCTACAGGGGGCACGGTGGCTTTCTTT.

This clone was observed a single time. The chain employs TRBV6-5 and TRBJ2-7, with D possibly matching TRBD2 (6 bases). Trimming took off 4 bases at V and 4 bases at J, with 11 bases between the two ends. The CDR3 covers 13 residues. Germline V gives CDR1 MNHEY, CDR2 SVGAGI. For the CDR3, the DNA is TGTGCCAGCAGTTCAGGGACTGGGTACGAGCAGTACTTC. Amino acids: CASSSGTGYEQYF.

CDR3 nucleotide sequence: TGTGCCAGCAGCTTAACCCCAGACTTGAACACTGAAGCTTTCTTT. Protein product: CASSLTPDLNTEAFF. V is TRBV7-3 and J is TRBJ1-1; D is uncertain. The CDR3 extends over 15 amino acids. With 0 bases removed from V and 0 bases from J, the gap between germline ends came to 8 bases. Germline CDR1 reads SGHTA; CDR2 reads FQGTGA.

The V and J genes are TRBV19 and TRBJ1-3, with unresolved D. The V gene's germline CDR1 is LNHDA and CDR2 SQIVND (reference sequence). V dropped 4 bases and J dropped 2 bases, with 9 bases sitting between them. This CDR3 comprises 14 residues. CDR3 DNA sequence: TGTGCCAGTAGTACGGGGAAGGCTGGAAACACCATATATTTT. Translation gives CASSTGKAGNTIYF.

The chain uses TRBV11-2 and TRBJ1-2, with 9 bases fitting TRBD1. CDR3 length: 15 residues. Germline lookup yields CDR1 SGHAT and CDR2 FQNNGV. With V trimmed by 4 bases and J by 7 bases, 10 bases remained unmatched. CDR3 in DNA: TGTGCCAGCAGCTCTAACAGGGGGCAGTGGGGTGGCTACACCTTC. It is translated as CASSSNRGQWGGYTF.

The chain combines TRBV28 with TRBJ1-2, with 8 nucleotides matching TRBD1. Germline CDR1 is MDHEN and CDR2 is SYDVKM. The V gene end was trimmed by 6 bases and the J gene end by 4 bases; junction bases not matched to a gene: 10. This CDR3 comprises 15 residues. CDR3 sequence (DNA): TGTGCCAGCAGGGACGGGGACAGGCCCTTCTATGGCTACACCTTC. Protein product: CASRDGDRPFYGYTF.

The V and J genes are TRBV28 and TRBJ1-5; no reliable D call. V shed 4 bases and J shed 12 bases, with 16 bases lying between them. CDR3 length: 13 amino acids. Germline CDR1 reads MDHEN; CDR2 reads SYDVKM. The CDR3 DNA is TGTGCCAGCAGTTCGCCCGGGTTAATGCTCCAGCATTTT. Its translation is CASSSPGLMLQHF. Filled out from reference TRBV28 and TRBJ1-5, the complete variable domain reads DVKVTQSSRYLVKRTGEKVFLECVQDMDHENMFWYRQDPGLGLRLIYFSYDVKMKEKGDIPEGYSVSREKKERFSLILESASTNQTSMYLCASSSPGLMLQHFGDGTRLSIL.

V usage is TRBV7-2 and J usage is TRBJ2-3, with 8 bases that match TRBD1. Germline CDR1 SGHTA, CDR2 FQGNSA. J gave up 0 bases and V 3 bases, and 11 bases lay outside the gene matches. The CDR3 is 18 amino acids. CDR3 loop: CASSFTGTGAGSTDTQYF. The CDR3 DNA reads as TGTGCCAGCAGCTTTACAGGGACAGGCGCTGGTAGCACAGATACGCAGTATTTT.